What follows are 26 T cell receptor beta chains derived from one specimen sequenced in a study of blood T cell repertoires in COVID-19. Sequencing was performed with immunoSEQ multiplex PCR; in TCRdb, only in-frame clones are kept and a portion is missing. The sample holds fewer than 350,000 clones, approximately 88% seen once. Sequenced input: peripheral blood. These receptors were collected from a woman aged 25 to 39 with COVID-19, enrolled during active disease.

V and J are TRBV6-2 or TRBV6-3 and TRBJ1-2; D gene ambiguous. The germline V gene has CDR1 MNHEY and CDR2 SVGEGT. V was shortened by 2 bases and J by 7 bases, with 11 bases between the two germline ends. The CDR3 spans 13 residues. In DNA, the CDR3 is TGTGCCAGCAGTTACGGAGCAGAGACTGGCTACACCTTC. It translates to CASSYGAETGYTF.

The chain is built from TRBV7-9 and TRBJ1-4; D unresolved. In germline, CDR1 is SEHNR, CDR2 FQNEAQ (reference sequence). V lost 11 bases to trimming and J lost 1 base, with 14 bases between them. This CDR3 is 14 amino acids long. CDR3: CALMERETNEKLFF. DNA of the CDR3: TGTGCCCTAATGGAACGGGAAACTAATGAAAAACTGTTTTTT.

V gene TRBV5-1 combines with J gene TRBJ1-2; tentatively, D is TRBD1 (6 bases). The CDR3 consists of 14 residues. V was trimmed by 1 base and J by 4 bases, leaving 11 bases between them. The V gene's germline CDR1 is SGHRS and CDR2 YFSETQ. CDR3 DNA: TGCGCCAGCAGCTTGACAGGGACTATCTATGGCTACACCTTC. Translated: CASSLTGTIYGYTF. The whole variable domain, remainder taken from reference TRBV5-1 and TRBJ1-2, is KAGVTQTPRYLIKTRGQQVTLSCSPISGHRSVSWYQQTPGQGLQFLFEYFSETQRNKGNFPGRFSGRQFSNSRSEMNVSTLELGDSALYLCASSLTGTIYGYTFGSGTRLTVV.

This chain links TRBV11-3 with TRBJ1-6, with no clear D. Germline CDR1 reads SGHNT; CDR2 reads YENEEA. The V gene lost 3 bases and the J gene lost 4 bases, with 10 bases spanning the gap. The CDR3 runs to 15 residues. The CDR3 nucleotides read TGTGCCAGCAGCTTCGGAGGTTCTTATAATTCACCCCTCCACTTT. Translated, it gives CASSFGGSYNSPLHF.

The CDR3 loop reads CASSYSPRGTYEQYF. The CDR3 DNA follows: TGTGCCAGCAGTTACTCCCCCAGGGGAACCTACGAGCAGTACTTC. The chain recombines TRBV6-5 with TRBJ2-7; the D gene is possibly TRBD1 (6 bases). Germline values: CDR1 MNHEY, CDR2 SVGAGI. V shed 0 bases and J shed 2 bases, with 11 bases lying between them. The CDR3 consists of 15 residues.

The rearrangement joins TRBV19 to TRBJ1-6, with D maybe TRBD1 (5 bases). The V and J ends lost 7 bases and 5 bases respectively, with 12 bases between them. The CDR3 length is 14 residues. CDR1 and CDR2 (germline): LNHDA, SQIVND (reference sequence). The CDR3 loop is CASTTGTNNSPLHF. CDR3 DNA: TGTGCCAGTACTACCGGGACTAATAATTCACCCCTCCACTTT. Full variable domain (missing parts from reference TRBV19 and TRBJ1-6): DGGITQSPKYLFRKEGQNVTLSCEQNLNHDAMYWYRQDPGQGLRLIYYSQIVNDFQKGDIAEGYSVSREKKESFPLTVTSAQKNPTAFYLCASTTGTNNSPLHFGNGTRLTVT.

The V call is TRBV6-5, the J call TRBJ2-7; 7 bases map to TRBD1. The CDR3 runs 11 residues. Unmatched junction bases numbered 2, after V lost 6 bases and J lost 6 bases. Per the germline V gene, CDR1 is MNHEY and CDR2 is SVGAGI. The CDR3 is CASRNRGEQYF. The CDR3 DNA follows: TGTGCCAGCAGAAACAGGGGCGAGCAGTACTTC.

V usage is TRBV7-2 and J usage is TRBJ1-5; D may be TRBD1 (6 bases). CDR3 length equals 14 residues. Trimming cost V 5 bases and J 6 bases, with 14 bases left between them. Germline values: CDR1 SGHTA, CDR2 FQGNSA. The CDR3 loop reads CASSPQGVGQPQHF. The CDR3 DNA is TGTGCCAGCAGCCCACAGGGCGTAGGTCAGCCCCAGCATTTT.

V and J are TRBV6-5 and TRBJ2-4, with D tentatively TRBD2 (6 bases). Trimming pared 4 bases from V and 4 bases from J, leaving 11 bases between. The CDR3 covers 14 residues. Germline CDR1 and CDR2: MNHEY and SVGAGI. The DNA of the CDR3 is TGTGCCAGCAGTTCCCGGGGGAGAAAAAACATTCAGTACTTC. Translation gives CASSSRGRKNIQYF.

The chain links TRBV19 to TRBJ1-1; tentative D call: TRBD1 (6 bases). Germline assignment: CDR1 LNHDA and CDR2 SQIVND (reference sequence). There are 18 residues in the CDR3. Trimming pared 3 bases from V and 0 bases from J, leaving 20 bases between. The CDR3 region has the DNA TGTGCCAGTAGTATCTTAGGGGGGGGCGTAGGAATGAACACTGAAGCTTTCTTT. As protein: CASSILGGGVGMNTEAFF.

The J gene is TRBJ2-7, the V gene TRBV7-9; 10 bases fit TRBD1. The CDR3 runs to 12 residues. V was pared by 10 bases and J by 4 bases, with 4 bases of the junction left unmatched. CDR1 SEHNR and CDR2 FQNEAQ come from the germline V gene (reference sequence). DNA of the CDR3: TGTGCCACTCGACAGGGGGCGTACGAGCAGTACTTC. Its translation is CATRQGAYEQYF.

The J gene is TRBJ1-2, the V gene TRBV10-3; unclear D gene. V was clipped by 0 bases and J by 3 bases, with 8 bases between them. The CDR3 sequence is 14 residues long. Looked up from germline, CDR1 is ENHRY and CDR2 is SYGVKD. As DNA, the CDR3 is TGTGCCATCAGTGAGTCCTCGACATACTATGGCTACACCTTC. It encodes CAISESSTYYGYTF.

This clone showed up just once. CDR3 protein: CASIPGGDYGYTF. The CDR3 DNA reads TGTGCCAGCATTCCAGGGGGCGATTATGGCTACACCTTC. The chain carries TRBV28 and TRBJ1-2; TRBD1 agrees at 8 bases. Germline lookup yields CDR1 MDHEN and CDR2 SYDVKM. The ends lost 7 bases at V and 5 bases at J; junction bases unmatched: 6. The CDR3 sequence is 13 residues long.

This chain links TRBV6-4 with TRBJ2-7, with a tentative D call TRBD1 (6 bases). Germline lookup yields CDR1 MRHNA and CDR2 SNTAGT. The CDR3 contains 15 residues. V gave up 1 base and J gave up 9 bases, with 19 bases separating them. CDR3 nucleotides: TGTGCCAGCAGTGACTTATTGGACGACCTCAGGGGGCAGTACGTC. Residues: CASSDLLDDLRGQYV.

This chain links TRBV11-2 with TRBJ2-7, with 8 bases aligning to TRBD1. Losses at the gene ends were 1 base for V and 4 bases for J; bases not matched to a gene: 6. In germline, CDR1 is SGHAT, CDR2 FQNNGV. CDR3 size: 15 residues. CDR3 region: CASSLVAGGAYEQYV. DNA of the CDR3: TGTGCCAGCAGCTTAGTGGCAGGGGGCGCGTACGAGCAGTACGTC.

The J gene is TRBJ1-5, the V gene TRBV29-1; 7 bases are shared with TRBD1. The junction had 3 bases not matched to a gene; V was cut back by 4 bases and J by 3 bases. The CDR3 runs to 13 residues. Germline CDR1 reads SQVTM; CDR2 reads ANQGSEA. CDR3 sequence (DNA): TGCAGCGTTGGGGACAGCTACAATCAGCCCCAGCATTTT. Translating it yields CSVGDSYNQPQHF.

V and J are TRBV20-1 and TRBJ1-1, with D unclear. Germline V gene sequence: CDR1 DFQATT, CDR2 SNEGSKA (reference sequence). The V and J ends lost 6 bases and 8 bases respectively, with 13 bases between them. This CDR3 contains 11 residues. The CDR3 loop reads CSAPGRQEAFF. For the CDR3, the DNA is TGCAGTGCCCCGGGGAGGCAGGAAGCTTTCTTT.

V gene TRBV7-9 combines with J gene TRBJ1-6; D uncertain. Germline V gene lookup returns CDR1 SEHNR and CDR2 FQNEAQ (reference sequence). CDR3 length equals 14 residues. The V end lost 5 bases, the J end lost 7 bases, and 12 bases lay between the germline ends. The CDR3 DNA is TGTGCCAGCAGCCAAGGAGTTGAGAATTCACCCCTCCACTTT. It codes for CASSQGVENSPLHF. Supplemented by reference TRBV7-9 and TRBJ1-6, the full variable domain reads DTGVSQNPRHKITKRGQNVTFRCDPISEHNRLYWYRQTLGQGPEFLTYFQNEAQLEKSRLLSDRFSAERPKGSFSTLEIQRTEQGDSAMYLCASSQGVENSPLHFGNGTRLTVT.

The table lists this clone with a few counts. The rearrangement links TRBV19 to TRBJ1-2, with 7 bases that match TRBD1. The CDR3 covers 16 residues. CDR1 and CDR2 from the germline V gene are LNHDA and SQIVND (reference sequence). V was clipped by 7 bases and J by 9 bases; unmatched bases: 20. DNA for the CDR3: TGTGCCAGTAATCCTATCGCCGGGACAGCTCTGTCTCGCTACACCTTC. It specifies CASNPIAGTALSRYTF. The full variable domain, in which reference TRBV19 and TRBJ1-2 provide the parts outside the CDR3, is DGGITQSPKYLFRKEGQNVTLSCEQNLNHDAMYWYRQDPGQGLRLIYYSQIVNDFQKGDIAEGYSVSREKKESFPLTVTSAQKNPTAFYLCASNPIAGTALSRYTFGSGTRLTVV.

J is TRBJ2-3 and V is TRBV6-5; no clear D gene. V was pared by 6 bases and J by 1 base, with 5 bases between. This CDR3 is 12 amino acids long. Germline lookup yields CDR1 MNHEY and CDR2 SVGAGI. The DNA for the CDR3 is TGTGCCAGCAGCACAGGCACAGATACGCAGTATTTT. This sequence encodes CASSTGTDTQYF.

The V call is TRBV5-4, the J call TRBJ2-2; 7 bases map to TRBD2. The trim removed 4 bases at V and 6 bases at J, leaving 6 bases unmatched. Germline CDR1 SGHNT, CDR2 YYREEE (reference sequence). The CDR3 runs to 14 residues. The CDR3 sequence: CASSPGLVAGELFF. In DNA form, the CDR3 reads TGTGCCAGCAGCCCCGGACTAGTGGCCGGGGAGCTGTTTTTT.

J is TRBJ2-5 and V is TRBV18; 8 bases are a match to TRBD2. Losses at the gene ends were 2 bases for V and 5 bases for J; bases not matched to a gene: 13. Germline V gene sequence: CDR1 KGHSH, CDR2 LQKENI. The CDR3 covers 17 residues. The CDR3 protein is CASSPTAGAGVGETQYF. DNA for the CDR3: TGTGCCAGCTCACCAACCGCTGGAGCGGGGGTGGGGGAGACCCAGTACTTC. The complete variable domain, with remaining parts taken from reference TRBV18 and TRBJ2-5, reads NAGVMQNPRHLVRRRGQEARLRCSPMKGHSHVYWYRQLPEEGLKFMVYLQKENIIDESGMPKERFSAEFPKEGPSILRIQQVVRGDSAAYFCASSPTAGAGVGETQYFGPGTRLLVL.

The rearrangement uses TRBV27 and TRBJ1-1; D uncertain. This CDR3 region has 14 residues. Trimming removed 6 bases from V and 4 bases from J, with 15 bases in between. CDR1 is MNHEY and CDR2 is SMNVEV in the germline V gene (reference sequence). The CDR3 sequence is CASRYAGLGTEAFF. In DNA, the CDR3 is TGTGCCAGCAGGTACGCAGGTCTGGGCACTGAAGCTTTCTTT.

Here the CDR3 reads CASSPKTGVSVAEAFF. DNA for the CDR3: TGTGCCAGCTCACCCAAGACAGGGGTCTCGGTGGCTGAAGCTTTCTTT. The chain links TRBV18 to TRBJ1-1; TRBD1 agrees at 8 bases. The V gene's germline CDR1 is KGHSH and CDR2 LQKENI. Trimming took 3 bases from V and 6 from J; bases not matched to a gene: 12. The CDR3 loop spans 16 amino acids.

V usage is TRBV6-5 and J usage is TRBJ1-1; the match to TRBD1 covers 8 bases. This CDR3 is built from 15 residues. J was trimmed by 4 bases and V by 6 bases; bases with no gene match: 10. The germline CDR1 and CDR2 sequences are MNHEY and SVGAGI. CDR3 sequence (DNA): TGTGCCAGCAGGGCACTGGGACAGGTAGCCACTGAAGCTTTCTTT. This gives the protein CASRALGQVATEAFF.

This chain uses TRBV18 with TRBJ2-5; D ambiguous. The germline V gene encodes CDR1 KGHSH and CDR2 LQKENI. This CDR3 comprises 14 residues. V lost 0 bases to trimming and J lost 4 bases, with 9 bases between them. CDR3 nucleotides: TGTGCCAGCTCACCACCGAGTAATGGAGAGACCCAGTACTTC. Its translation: CASSPPSNGETQYF.